The entry below describes one T cell receptor (beta chain). Its antigen is not known. The protocol was immunoSEQ multiplex PCR, while the TCRdb copy is restricted to in-frame clones and leaves out a portion. Here the sample spans about 80,000 clones, 85% to 90% being singletons. The sample comes from a study of OX40 agonist ivuxolimab in advanced cancers. Study-wide results and limits: CD4+ and CD8+ blood T cells expanded clonally by week 6 at 0.1 to 3.0 mg/kg.

The V and J ends lost 8 bases and 5 bases respectively, with 9 bases between them. The germline V gene encodes CDR1 MNHEY and CDR2 SMNVEV (reference sequence). CDR3 size: 11 residues. This specimen was CD4+ or CD8+ T cells sorted from blood, taken in a trial of the OX40 agonist ivuxolimab. The clonotype was recovered from an adult with an advanced solid tumor such as melanoma, head and neck, liver or kidney cancer. This sequence joins TRBV27 and TRBJ2-5; D not resolved. As DNA, the CDR3 is TGTGCCAGCGTCGATAGGGAGACCCAGTACTTC. Its protein is CASVDRETQYF.